Below, 29 T cell receptor beta chains from the same sample are listed, as sequenced in a study of blood T cell repertoires in COVID-19. Here immunoSEQ multiplex PCR was the method, and the copy in TCRdb shows in-frame clones only, minus some. The sample carries some 200,000 clones, 80% to 90% recorded once. The sample consisted of PBMCs or T cells enriched from blood (not recorded which). The receptors come from a woman between 50 and 59 years old in a cohort exposed to, infected with or recovered from COVID-19 (not recorded which).

The gene calls are TRBV5-1 and TRBJ1-1; D not resolved. Germline V CDR1 and CDR2: SGHRS, YFSETQ. V was clipped by 0 bases and J by 7 bases, with 16 bases between them. This CDR3 comprises 15 residues. CDR3 in amino acids: CASSLAGEGPREAFF. CDR3 nucleotide sequence: TGCGCCAGCAGCTTGGCCGGGGAGGGTCCACGTGAAGCTTTCTTT. Based on the CDR3 plus reference TRBV5-1 and TRBJ1-1, the full variable domain is KAGVTQTPRYLIKTRGQQVTLSCSPISGHRSVSWYQQTPGQGLQFLFEYFSETQRNKGNFPGRFSGRQFSNSRSEMNVSTLELGDSALYLCASSLAGEGPREAFFGQGTRLTVV.

This chain links TRBV10-3 with TRBJ1-1; D is unresolved. The CDR3 spans 13 residues. The V gene lost 1 base and the J gene lost 7 bases, with 10 bases spanning the gap. In germline, CDR1 is ENHRY, CDR2 SYGVKD. As DNA, the CDR3 is TGTGCCATCAGTGAGTTTGAAGAGATTGAAGCTTTCTTT. Translating gives CAISEFEEIEAFF.

The chain recombines TRBV7-3 with TRBJ2-2, with 8 bases that match TRBD1. This CDR3 spans 15 amino acids. Germline assignment: CDR1 SGHTA and CDR2 FQGTGA. V lost 5 bases to trimming and J lost 2 bases; unmatched junction nucleotides: 4. CDR3 nucleotides: TGTGCCAGCAGCCGGACAGGGAGAAACACCGGGGAGCTGTTTTTT. Its protein product is CASSRTGRNTGELFF. Variable domain in full (rest from reference TRBV7-3 and TRBJ2-2): GAGVSQTPSNKVTEKGKYVELRCDPISGHTALYWYRQSLGQGPEFLIYFQGTGAADDSGLPNDRFFAVRPEGSVSTLKIQRTERGDSAVYLCASSRTGRNTGELFFGEGSRLTVL.

The J gene is TRBJ1-1, the V gene TRBV7-3, with D unresolved. Trimming pared 4 bases from V and 1 base from J, leaving 7 bases between. The CDR3 has 13 amino acids. Germline V gene data show CDR1 as SGHTA and CDR2 as FQGTGA. The chain's CDR3 is CASSSDWNTEAFF. The CDR3, as DNA: TGTGCCAGCAGCTCCGACTGGAACACTGAAGCTTTCTTT.

The chain uses TRBV9 and TRBJ1-1, with 7 bases lining up with TRBD1. Germline-derived CDR1 and CDR2 are SGDLS and YYNGEE. V shed 2 bases, J shed 1 base, and the junction held 2 bases outside the gene matches. The CDR3 has 14 residues. The CDR3 here is CASSVTGANTEAFF. CDR3 coding DNA: TGTGCCAGCAGCGTCACAGGGGCGAACACTGAAGCTTTCTTT.

This chain connects TRBV7-9 to TRBJ1-4, with D maybe TRBD1 (6 bases). Germline V gene lookup returns CDR1 SEHNR and CDR2 FQNEAQ (reference sequence). This CDR3 has 15 residues. The V end was cut by 1 base, the J end by 6 bases, with 12 bases between. The CDR3 sequence is CASSLEQGAHEKLFF. The CDR3, as DNA: TGTGCCAGCAGCTTAGAACAGGGCGCCCATGAAAAACTGTTTTTT.

The V and J genes are TRBV6-5 and TRBJ1-1; D might be TRBD1 (5 bases). The V end lost 7 bases, the J end lost 6 bases, and 15 bases lay between the germline ends. This CDR3 has 13 residues. Germline V lookup: CDR1 MNHEY, CDR2 SVGAGI. Written as DNA, the CDR3 is TGTGCCAGCATCCCTAGGGGACTTGCTGAAGCTTTCTTT. This gives the protein CASIPRGLAEAFF.

About this clone: The junction and the germline gene differ at one end; a read error may be behind it. This chain uses TRBV7-7 with TRBJ2-7, with 8 bases lining up with TRBD2. The CDR3 runs 17 residues. Germline V gene sequence: CDR1 SSHAT, CDR2 FNYEAQ (reference sequence). The chain's CDR3 is CASSPGGRRGSSYEQYF. In nucleotides, the CDR3 is TGTGCTAGCAGCCCGGGAGGGCGGCGGGGGAGCTCCTACGAGCAGTACTTC.

J is TRBJ1-5 and V is TRBV30, with 7 bases identical to TRBD1. Germline values: CDR1 GTSNPN, CDR2 SVGIG (reference sequence). The CDR3 sequence is 15 residues long. The V gene end was trimmed by 1 base and the J gene end by 2 bases; junction bases not matched to a gene: 5. As DNA, the CDR3 is TGTGCCTGGAGTGAGGACAGGTTTGGCAATCAGCCCCAGCATTTT. This translates into CAWSEDRFGNQPQHF.

J is TRBJ1-2 and V is TRBV5-4; the match to TRBD1 covers 8 bases. This CDR3 region has 14 residues. V trimming: 4 bases; J trimming: 2 bases; junction bases outside the gene matches: 4. Looked up from germline, CDR1 is SGHNT and CDR2 is YYREEE (reference sequence). The CDR3 here is CASSARTGNYGYTF. Written as DNA, the CDR3 is TGTGCCAGCAGCGCCCGGACAGGGAACTATGGCTACACCTTC.

CDR3: CASSPQGQTNEKLFF. The CDR3 DNA reads as TGCGCCAGCAGCCCTCAGGGACAGACTAATGAAAAACTGTTTTTT. This chain uses TRBV5-1 with TRBJ1-4, with 7 bases identical to TRBD1. The CDR3 is made up of 15 amino acids. V gave up 4 bases and J gave up 2 bases; unmatched junction bases: 5. CDR1 and CDR2 (germline): SGHRS, YFSETQ.

CDR3 region: CASSLGLAGDLNDEQFF. As DNA, the CDR3 is TGCGCCAGCAGCTTGGGGCTAGCGGGGGACCTGAACGATGAGCAGTTCTTC. The chain has TRBV5-1 and TRBJ2-1, with TRBD2 matching over 10 bases. V trimming: 0 bases; J trimming: 8 bases; junction bases outside the gene matches: 11. This CDR3 region has 17 residues. Germline V gene sequence: CDR1 SGHRS, CDR2 YFSETQ.

The chain combines TRBV5-1 with TRBJ1-2; TRBD1 is a possible D gene (6 bases). The CDR3 has 16 residues. Between the trimmed V and J ends, which lost 0 bases and 1 base, there was a span of 13 bases. The germline V gene has CDR1 SGHRS and CDR2 YFSETQ. This CDR3 is CASSLATAQGNYGYTF. The CDR3 DNA is TGCGCCAGCAGCTTGGCGACAGCACAGGGTAACTATGGCTACACCTTC. Full variable domain (remainder filled in from reference TRBV5-1 and TRBJ1-2): KAGVTQTPRYLIKTRGQQVTLSCSPISGHRSVSWYQQTPGQGLQFLFEYFSETQRNKGNFPGRFSGRQFSNSRSEMNVSTLELGDSALYLCASSLATAQGNYGYTFGSGTRLTVV.

This chain joins TRBV18 and TRBJ2-3, with a possible D match to TRBD1 (6 bases). V was trimmed by 1 base and J by 0 bases, leaving 11 bases between them. The germline CDR1 and CDR2 sequences are KGHSH and LQKENI. There are 16 residues in the CDR3. The CDR3 DNA is TGTGCCAGCTCACCACGGGACACGACTAGCACAGATACGCAGTATTTT. Its translation: CASSPRDTTSTDTQYF.

V gene TRBV10-3 combines with J gene TRBJ2-2; weak D call: TRBD2 (6 bases). Germline-derived CDR1 and CDR2 are ENHRY and SYGVKD. This CDR3 comprises 15 residues. Trimming stripped 7 bases from V and 0 bases from J, with 12 bases between. The CDR3 spells CAIMRRVSNTGELFF. CDR3 sequence (DNA): TGTGCCATCATGAGGAGGGTTTCGAACACCGGGGAGCTGTTTTTT.

V and J are TRBV28 and TRBJ2-2; 10 nucleotides align to TRBD1. V was clipped by 5 bases and J by 3 bases; unmatched bases: 9. There are 17 residues in the CDR3. Germline V lookup: CDR1 MDHEN, CDR2 SYDVKM. The CDR3 DNA is TGTGCCAGCAGTAAACGCGGGACAGGGGCTTACACCGGGGAGCTGTTTTTT. Its translation is CASSKRGTGAYTGELFF. Full variable domain (remainder filled in from reference TRBV28 and TRBJ2-2): DVKVTQSSRYLVKRTGEKVFLECVQDMDHENMFWYRQDPGLGLRLIYFSYDVKMKEKGDIPEGYSVSREKKERFSLILESASTNQTSMYLCASSKRGTGAYTGELFFGEGSRLTVL.

This sequence joins TRBV6-2 or TRBV6-3 and TRBJ2-7; 13 bases match TRBD2. With V trimmed by 3 bases and J by 1 base, 6 bases remained unmatched. Germline V CDR1 and CDR2: MNHEY, SVGEGT. The CDR3 consists of 17 residues. The CDR3 protein is CASSYPTSGGTSYEQYF. Here the CDR3 DNA reads TGTGCCAGCAGTTATCCGACTAGCGGGGGGACTTCCTACGAGCAGTACTTC.

This clone came up once. CDR3 residues: CASGGGDNGYTF. The CDR3 coding sequence is TGTGCCAGCGGAGGGGGGGATAATGGCTACACCTTC. The chain carries TRBV2 and TRBJ1-2, with D perhaps TRBD1 (6 bases). Germline values: CDR1 SNHLY, CDR2 FYNNEI. CDR3 length: 12 residues. Trimming removed 8 bases at V and 6 bases at J, with 13 bases between.

This clone was counted only a few times. V usage is TRBV10-1 and J usage is TRBJ1-3; no reliable D call. The germline V gene encodes CDR1 WNHNN and CDR2 SYGVQD (reference sequence). This CDR3 spans 12 amino acids. Trimming pared 6 bases from V and 3 bases from J, leaving 6 bases between. CDR3 in DNA: TGCGCCAGCAGCGGTGGTGGAAACACCATATATTTT. It yields the protein CASSGGGNTIYF.

The V gene is TRBV7-2, the J gene TRBJ2-4; the match to TRBD2 covers 7 bases. In germline, CDR1 is SGHTA, CDR2 FQGNSA. The V gene end was trimmed by 2 bases and the J gene end by 0 bases; junction bases not matched to a gene: 13. The CDR3 runs to 19 residues. The CDR3 sequence: CASSLIYRGGRGAKNIQYF. Here the CDR3 DNA reads TGTGCCAGCAGCTTAATATACCGGGGAGGGCGTGGAGCCAAAAACATTCAGTACTTC.

The chain links TRBV4-1 to TRBJ1-2, with D unclear. Per the germline V gene, CDR1 is MGHRA and CDR2 is YSYEKL. The length of the CDR3 is 14 residues. V was pared by 4 bases and J by 8 bases, with 17 bases between. The CDR3 here is CASSLRTGDMGYTF. The CDR3 nucleotides read TGCGCCAGCAGCCTGCGGACTGGTGATATGGGCTACACCTTC.

The V call is TRBV28, the J call TRBJ1-2; 7 positions agree with TRBD1. Germline V gives CDR1 MDHEN, CDR2 SYDVKM. With V trimmed by 4 bases and J by 6 bases, 8 bases remained unmatched. CDR3 size: 14 residues. This chain's CDR3 is CASSSPDRLHGYTF. DNA for the CDR3: TGTGCCAGCAGTTCTCCGGACAGGTTGCATGGCTACACCTTC.

This clone was found once. The chain links TRBV4-1 to TRBJ1-6, with D uncertain. There are 16 residues in the CDR3. The V gene's germline CDR1 is MGHRA and CDR2 YSYEKL. V was shortened by 5 bases and J by 5 bases, with 16 bases between the two germline ends. CDR3 nucleotide sequence: TGCGCCAGCAGCGCGTCCCAGACTGACGATAATTCACCCCTCCACTTT. Residues: CASSASQTDDNSPLHF.

The chain links TRBV9 to TRBJ1-2; no reliable D call. V was shortened by 4 bases and J by 8 bases, with 15 bases between the two germline ends. This CDR3 has 13 amino acids. CDR1 is SGDLS, CDR2 YYNGEE, per germline. For the CDR3, the DNA is TGTGCCAGCAGCCGAACCGCTGGCCAGGGCTACACCTTC. Encoded protein: CASSRTAGQGYTF.

The gene calls are TRBV2 and TRBJ2-7; 9 positions agree with TRBD1. Germline V gene lookup returns CDR1 SNHLY and CDR2 FYNNEI. V was pared by 6 bases and J by 6 bases, with 9 bases of the junction left unmatched. CDR3 length equals 14 residues. CDR3 protein: CASREQGAPIEQYF. CDR3 bases: TGTGCCAGCAGGGAACAGGGGGCGCCGATCGAGCAGTACTTC.

V is TRBV19 and J is TRBJ1-2, with no clear D. There are 14 residues in the CDR3. The germline CDR1 and CDR2 sequences are LNHDA and SQIVND (reference sequence). Between the trimmed V and J ends, which lost 6 bases and 8 bases, there was a span of 19 bases. The CDR3: CASSPNQEVYGYTF. The CDR3 DNA reads TGTGCCAGTAGCCCGAACCAGGAAGTCTACGGCTACACCTTC. The full variable domain, with the rest looked up from reference TRBV19 and TRBJ1-2, is DGGITQSPKYLFRKEGQNVTLSCEQNLNHDAMYWYRQDPGQGLRLIYYSQIVNDFQKGDIAEGYSVSREKKESFPLTVTSAQKNPTAFYLCASSPNQEVYGYTFGSGTRLTVV.

The chain carries TRBV28 and TRBJ2-6; possibly TRBD1 for D (5 bases). V dropped 2 bases and J dropped 0 bases, with 11 bases sitting between them. There are 17 residues in the CDR3. Germline values: CDR1 MDHEN, CDR2 SYDVKM. The CDR3 region is CASSLPSTGSGANVLTF. The CDR3 nucleotides are TGTGCCAGCAGTTTACCCTCCACAGGCTCTGGGGCCAACGTCCTGACTTTC.

The chain carries TRBV19 and TRBJ2-3, with a weak D call TRBD2 (5 bases). The CDR3 loop spans 12 amino acids. Germline V gene data show CDR1 as LNHDA and CDR2 as SQIVND (reference sequence). V was clipped by 3 bases and J by 11 bases, with 12 bases between them. CDR3 sequence reads: CASSIRTGVQYF. For the CDR3, the DNA is TGTGCCAGTAGTATCAGGACCGGGGTGCAGTATTTT.

The gene calls are TRBV3-1 (or the pseudogene TRBV3-2) and TRBJ1-2; a weak D match, TRBD1 (5 bases). There are 14 residues in the CDR3. V dropped 7 bases and J dropped 7 bases, with 19 bases sitting between them. In germline, CDR1 is LGHDT, CDR2 YNNKEL (reference sequence). The DNA of the CDR3 is TGTGCCAGCAACGCCGGGGGGGGTAAAGCTGGCTACACCTTC. Amino acid sequence: CASNAGGGKAGYTF.